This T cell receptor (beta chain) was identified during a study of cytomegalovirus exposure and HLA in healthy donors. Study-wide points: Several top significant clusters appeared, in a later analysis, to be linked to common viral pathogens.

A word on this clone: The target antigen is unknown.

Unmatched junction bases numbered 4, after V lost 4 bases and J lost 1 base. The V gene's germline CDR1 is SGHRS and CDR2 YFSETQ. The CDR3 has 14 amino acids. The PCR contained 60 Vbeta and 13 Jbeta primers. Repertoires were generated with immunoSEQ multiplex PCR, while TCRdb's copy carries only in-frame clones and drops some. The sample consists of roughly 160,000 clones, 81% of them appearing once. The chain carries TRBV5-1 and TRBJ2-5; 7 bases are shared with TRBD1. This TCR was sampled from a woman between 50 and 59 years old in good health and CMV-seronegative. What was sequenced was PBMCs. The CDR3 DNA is TGCGCCAGCAGCGCCAGGGGGTCCCAAGAGACCCAGTACTTC. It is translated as CASSARGSQETQYF.